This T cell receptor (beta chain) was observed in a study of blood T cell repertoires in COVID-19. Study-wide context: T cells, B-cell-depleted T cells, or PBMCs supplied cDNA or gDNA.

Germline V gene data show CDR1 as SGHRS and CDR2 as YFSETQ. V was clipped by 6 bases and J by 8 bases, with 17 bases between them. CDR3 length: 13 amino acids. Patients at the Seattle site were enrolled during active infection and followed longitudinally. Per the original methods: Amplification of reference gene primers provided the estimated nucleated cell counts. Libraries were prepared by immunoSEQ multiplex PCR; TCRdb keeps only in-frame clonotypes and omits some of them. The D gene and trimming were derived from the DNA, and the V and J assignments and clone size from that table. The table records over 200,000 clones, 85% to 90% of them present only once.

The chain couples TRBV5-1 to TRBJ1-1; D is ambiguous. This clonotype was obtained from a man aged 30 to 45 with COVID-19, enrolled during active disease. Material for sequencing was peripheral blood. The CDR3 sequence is CASTPLNGPEAFF. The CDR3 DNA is TGCGCCAGCACCCCCCTTAACGGTCCGGAAGCTTTCTTT.